This is a list of T cell receptor beta chains from one sample in a study of T cells in Graves' hyperthyroidism and ophthalmopathy. One entry per CDR3 protein, called by TCRdb with MiXCR from the multiplex PCR reads. Counted here are roughly 290,000 distinct CDR3 sequences, 10% to 15% occurring once; the ten biggest clones make up almost 8%. What was sequenced was blood. The origin of the receptors is a woman aged 25 to 39 with Graves' hyperthyroidism that later progressed to Graves' ophthalmopathy. The CDR3 runs from the conserved cysteine through the conserved F or W. The D gene is left open where the match is weak. Size is omitted from some rows. Given values are once, few, many or a class for expanded clones.

d_call,v_call,clone_size,j_call,cdr3_nt,cdr3_aa
TRBD2,TRBV11-1,many,TRBJ2-2,TGTGCCAGCAGCTTTCTGACTAGCGGCACCGGGGAGCTGTTTTTT,CASSFLTSGTGELFF
TRBD1,TRBV28,many,TRBJ1-2,TGTGCCAGCATCCCGGGACAGGGGCTTGATGGCTACACCTTC,CASIPGQGLDGYTF
TRBD1,TRBV18,many,TRBJ2-6,TGTGCCAGCTCACCAATTTCGGGACAGGGCACGGCTGGGGCCAACGTCCTGACTTTC,CASSPISGQGTAGANVLTF
.,TRBV19,few,TRBJ1-4,TGTGCCAGTAGTGGATCAGGGGTGGGAGAAGAAAAACTGTTTTTT,CASSGSGVGEEKLFF
.,TRBV20-1,many,TRBJ2-5,TGCAGTGCAAGCCACCTTACTGGTACTAAAGAGACCCAGTACTTC,CSASHLTGTKETQYF
TRBD1,TRBV4-2,many,TRBJ2-1,TGTGCCAGCAGCCAAGAGGGACAGGGGTTCAATGAGCAGTTCTTC,CASSQEGQGFNEQFF
TRBD2,TRBV5-1,many,TRBJ2-1,TGCGCCAGCAGTTCCTCTGTTCTAGCGGGACCTGAGCAGTTCTTC,CASSSSVLAGPEQFF
.,TRBV7-2,many,TRBJ2-3,TGTGCCAGCAGCATCTCCGGGAAGGGGGAAGGTACGCAGTATTTT,CASSISGKGEGTQYF
.,TRBV6-2/TRBV6-3,many,TRBJ2-1,TGTGCCAGCAGCCAAAACAACGCGCTTTTTGAGCAGTTCTTC,CASSQNNALFEQFF
.,TRBV29-1,many,TRBJ2-2,TGCAGCGTTGAGGGACGGCACACCGGGGAGCTGTTTTTT,CSVEGRHTGELFF
.,TRBV12-3/TRBV12-4,.,TRBJ2-5,TGTGCCAGCAGTTTAGGGGTGGGCCAGGGGAAGACCCAGTACTTC,CASSLGVGQGKTQYF
.,TRBV7-6,.,TRBJ1-5,TGTGCCAGCAGCTTAGTTAAAATTTTGAACTCTGATCGGCCCCAGCATTTT,CASSLVKILNSDRPQHF
.,TRBV28,many,TRBJ1-2,TGTGCCAGCAGTTCCCCCTCTCAGGGCCACCTGGGAGAGTATGGCTACACCTTC,CASSSPSQGHLGEYGYTF
TRBD2,TRBV9,.,TRBJ2-1,TGTGCCAGCAGTGCCGGGGAGGGGCACAATGAGCAGTTCTTC,CASSAGEGHNEQFF
.,TRBV27,many,TRBJ2-2,TGTGCCAGCAGTTCTCAGAACACCGGGGAGCTGTTTTTT,CASSSQNTGELFF
.,TRBV11-2,many,TRBJ1-6,TGTGCCAGCAGCCCCGCCGGGACCTCTAATTCACCCCTCCACTTT,CASSPAGTSNSPLHF
TRBD2,TRBV6-2/TRBV6-3,.,TRBJ2-7,TGTGCCAGCAGTTACTCGTGGGGGGCTAGCGGGAGTTCCGAGCAGTACTTC,CASSYSWGASGSSEQYF
TRBD2,TRBV6-2/TRBV6-3,.,TRBJ2-7,TGTGCCAGCACCCTCGGCGGGAGAGGACGGAGCTACGAGCAGTACTTC,CASTLGGRGRSYEQYF
TRBD2,TRBV7-9,many,TRBJ2-3,TGTGCCAGCAGCTTGTTTCCGGGACTAGGAGGGACAGATACGCAGTATTTT,CASSLFPGLGGTDTQYF
.,TRBV30,many,TRBJ2-2,TGTGCCTGGCAGTACACCGGGGAGCTGTTTTTT,CAWQYTGELFF
.,TRBV19,many,TRBJ1-1,TGTGCCAGTAGTAAACAGGGTCTGAGGACTGAAGCTTTCTTT,CASSKQGLRTEAFF
.,TRBV2,.,TRBJ2-5,TGTGCCAGCAGCCAGGGGACGGCGCCCCGGGAGACCCAGTACTTC,CASSQGTAPRETQYF
.,TRBV6-1,many,TRBJ1-1,TGTGCCAGCAGGACCCCCAGCAGGTTACACACTGAAGCTTTCTTT,CASRTPSRLHTEAFF
TRBD1,TRBV7-2,many,TRBJ2-7,TGTGCCAGCAGCTTCATTCGGGACAGCTACGAGCAGTACTTC,CASSFIRDSYEQYF
TRBD2,TRBV11-3,many,TRBJ2-1,TGTGCCAGCAGCTTAAATCCGACTAGCGGGAGGTCCTCCTACAATGAGCAGTTCTTC,CASSLNPTSGRSSYNEQFF
TRBD2,TRBV20-1,many,TRBJ2-5,TGCAGTGCTGGGACCGGGACTAGCGTTGGGGAGACCCAGTACTTC,CSAGTGTSVGETQYF
.,TRBV4-2,many,TRBJ2-7,TGTGCCAGCAGCCACGAACCGGGAGTGGACGAGCAGTACTTC,CASSHEPGVDEQYF
.,TRBV12-3/TRBV12-4,many,TRBJ2-5,TGTGCCAGCAGTTTAGGGGCGGGGGCTAGTGAGGCGGAGACCCAGTACTTC,CASSLGAGASEAETQYF
TRBD1,TRBV20-1,many,TRBJ1-2,TGCAGTGCTAGAGATTTCGGACAGGGGGTTAACACTCAGGGCTACACCTTC,CSARDFGQGVNTQGYTF
.,TRBV19,many,TRBJ1-1,TGTGCCAGTACTCTTCTGGGGGCAGGTGAAGCTTTCTTT,CASTLLGAGEAFF
.,TRBV30,many,TRBJ2-7,TGTGCCTGGAGAAATGACGGTGCGGGGCTCTACGAGCAGTACTTC,CAWRNDGAGLYEQYF
TRBD2,TRBV6-1,few,TRBJ2-5,TGTGCCGGCAGAGGGACTAGCGGCCACCAAGAGACCCAGTACTTC,CAGRGTSGHQETQYF
TRBD2,TRBV6-2/TRBV6-3,many,TRBJ2-1,TGTGCCAGCAGTTTAACAACTAGCGGGTACCGGAACAATGAGCAGTTCTTC,CASSLTTSGYRNNEQFF
TRBD2,TRBV29-1,many,TRBJ2-1,TGCAGCGTTGACGGCGGGACTAGCGGGAAGAATGAGCAGTTCTTC,CSVDGGTSGKNEQFF
.,TRBV2,many,TRBJ2-5,TGTGCCAGCCTAAATCCTCTTCAAGAGACCCAGTACTTC,CASLNPLQETQYF
.,TRBV10-3,few,TRBJ2-3,TGTGCCGCTGGGGGACGTGCGCAGTATTTT,CAAGGRAQYF
TRBD1,TRBV12-3/TRBV12-4,once,TRBJ2-7,TGCGCCAGCAGCCCCTACCTTGCACAGGGGGCGGCCTACGAGCAGTACTTC,CASSPYLAQGAAYEQYF
TRBD2,TRBV7-2,few,TRBJ2-3,TGTGCCAGCAGCTTGTCACTTTTTAGCGGGAGGGGGGGGACAGATACGCAGTATTTT,CASSLSLFSGRGGTDTQYF
TRBD1,TRBV13,many,TRBJ2-7,TGTGCCAGCAGCTCTCGACAGGGCTCTTGGGAGGAGCAGTACTTC,CASSSRQGSWEEQYF
TRBD1,TRBV7-6,many,TRBJ2-3,TGTGCCAGCAGCTTAGTTTGGCAGGGGGCCTCAGATACGCAGTATTTT,CASSLVWQGASDTQYF
.,TRBV11-2,many,TRBJ2-4,TGTGCCAGCAGCATTGAGCAAATAGCCAAAAACATTCAGTACTTC,CASSIEQIAKNIQYF
.,TRBV10-3,many,TRBJ2-7,TGTGCCACTTCCCTCGGGGCAGATTCAACTACTGAGCAGTACTTC,CATSLGADSTTEQYF
.,TRBV7-9,.,TRBJ1-6,TGTGCCAGCAGCTTATTAGCAGCGGCGGATTCACCCCTCCACTTT,CASSLLAAADSPLHF
TRBD2,TRBV28,many,TRBJ2-3,TGTGCCAGCAGTACCCCGGGACTAGCCCCCGCAGATACGCAGTATTTT,CASSTPGLAPADTQYF
.,TRBV20-1,many,TRBJ1-5,TGCAGTGCTGCTCTGTTAGTGGGGACAACCAATCAGCCCCAGCATTTT,CSAALLVGTTNQPQHF
.,TRBV19,.,TRBJ2-7,TGTGCCAGTAGTATAGGGTTAGCGTCCTCCTACGAGCAGTACTTC,CASSIGLASSYEQYF
TRBD1,TRBV20-1,many,TRBJ2-3,TGCAGTGCTAGATCCAAATCCGGGACAGGGGTGGTTCATACGCAGTATTTT,CSARSKSGTGVVHTQYF
.,TRBV5-4,few,TRBJ2-3,TGTGCCAGCAGCTTGCGTAAACTAGAGGGTACAGATACGCAGTATTTT,CASSLRKLEGTDTQYF
.,TRBV30,many,TRBJ1-2,TGTGCCTGCAGCGGCAGGGGATGGTATGGCTACACCTTC,CACSGRGWYGYTF
.,TRBV27,.,TRBJ2-1,TGTGCCAGCAGCCTGAGGGGGGGTGAGCAGTTCTTC,CASSLRGGEQFF
TRBD1,TRBV15,few,TRBJ2-3,TGTGCCACCAGCAGAGTGTCCGGGACAGGGGACACAGATACGCAGTATTTT,CATSRVSGTGDTDTQYF
.,TRBV27,many,TRBJ1-4,TGTGCCAGCAGTTTTAAATCGGTCAGGGCTAATGAAAAACTGTTTTTT,CASSFKSVRANEKLFF
.,TRBV6-2/TRBV6-3,many,TRBJ2-2,TGTGCCAGCAGTCCAAGTGACACCGGGGAGCTGTTTTTT,CASSPSDTGELFF
.,TRBV6-2/TRBV6-3,many,TRBJ1-5,TGTGCCAGCAGTAACCCTTGGAATCAGCCCCAGCATTTT,CASSNPWNQPQHF
TRBD1,TRBV6-2/TRBV6-3,few,TRBJ1-4,TGTGCCAGCAGTTACGCCGGGACAGTCGAAAAACTGTTTTTT,CASSYAGTVEKLFF